The 28 T cell receptor beta chains presented below share a single source sample, sequenced in a study of Ad26.COV2.S vaccination and SARS-CoV-2 variants. Treatment here: about 20 received Ad26.COV2.S at low or high dose, single or two shots; about 5 received placebo; per-sample allocation not given. Collection of the samples took place on day 63 after the first injection of vaccine or placebo. This table comes from immunoSEQ multiplex PCR, and its TCRdb copy is limited to in-frame clones, with some not included. The table includes a few hundred thousand clones, approximately 90% detected once. Specimen: peripheral blood, collected in a trial of Ad26.COV2.S vaccine versus placebo. The receptors were sampled from a person aged 18-65 years who received the Ad26.COV2.S COVID-19 vaccine or a placebo.

The chain recombines TRBV6-5 with TRBJ2-7; TRBD2 aligns across 10 bases. The CDR3 is 15 residues long. Germline V CDR1 and CDR2: MNHEY, SVGAGI. The ends lost 5 bases at V and 4 bases at J; junction bases unmatched: 8. CDR3: CASSLPGTSVYEQYV. In DNA, the CDR3 is TGTGCCAGCAGTCTACCTGGGACTAGCGTTTACGAGCAGTACGTC.

The gene calls are TRBV7-9 and TRBJ1-2; 7 bases are shared with TRBD1. CDR3 size: 14 residues. The germline CDR1 and CDR2 sequences are SEHNR and FQNEAQ (reference sequence). The V gene end was trimmed by 5 bases and the J gene end by 4 bases; junction bases not matched to a gene: 7. CDR3 protein: CASSPLQGLYGYTF. Written as DNA, the CDR3 is TGTGCCAGCAGCCCCTTACAGGGGCTCTATGGCTACACCTTC.

This sequence joins TRBV7-9 and TRBJ2-3; a weak D match, TRBD1 (5 bases). V was clipped by 5 bases and J by 3 bases, with 21 bases between them. Germline loops: CDR1 SEHNR, CDR2 FQNEAQ (reference sequence). The CDR3 extends over 17 amino acids. As DNA, the CDR3 is TGTGCCAGCAGCGCCAAACAGTGGCAGGGATGGACAGATACGCAGTATTTT. This gives the protein CASSAKQWQGWTDTQYF.

V is TRBV30 and J is TRBJ1-4; 9 positions agree with TRBD1. The CDR3 sequence is 14 residues long. The ends lost 5 bases at V and 5 bases at J; junction bases unmatched: 6. Germline V gives CDR1 GTSNPN, CDR2 SVGIG (reference sequence). CDR3 in DNA: TGTGCCTGGGGGGGACAGGGAAAGAATGAAAAACTGTTTTTT. It encodes CAWGGQGKNEKLFF.

The chain links TRBV6-4 to TRBJ2-3, with D possibly matching TRBD1 (6 bases). The CDR3 is made up of 13 amino acids. Germline V gives CDR1 MRHNA, CDR2 SNTAGT. Trimming left V 3 bases short and J 8 bases short, with 12 bases between. In DNA, the CDR3 is TGTGCCAGCAGTGATAATCGAGGGGGTACGCAGTATTTT. Translating gives CASSDNRGGTQYF.

V and J are TRBV5-1 and TRBJ1-5; 9 bases match TRBD1. The trim removed 4 bases at V and 8 bases at J, leaving 10 bases unmatched. Germline assignment: CDR1 SGHRS and CDR2 YFSETQ. The CDR3 sequence is 15 residues long. This CDR3 reads CASSPTGTGKEPQHF. In nucleotides, the CDR3 is TGCGCCAGCAGCCCTACCGGGACAGGGAAGGAGCCCCAGCATTTT. The entire variable domain, with the rest obtained from reference TRBV5-1 and TRBJ1-5, is as follows: KAGVTQTPRYLIKTRGQQVTLSCSPISGHRSVSWYQQTPGQGLQFLFEYFSETQRNKGNFPGRFSGRQFSNSRSEMNVSTLELGDSALYLCASSPTGTGKEPQHFGDGTRLSIL.

CDR3 protein: CASSEGTGRNEQFF. CDR3 nucleotides: TGTGCCAGCAGTGAAGGGACAGGGCGCAATGAGCAGTTCTTC. The chain carries TRBV6-1 and TRBJ2-1, with 8 positions matching TRBD1. Trimming at V came to 1 base and at J to 6 bases, leaving 2 bases not matched to a gene. This CDR3 has 14 amino acids. CDR1 is MNHNS and CDR2 is SASEGT in the germline V gene.

V usage is TRBV6-2 or TRBV6-3 and J usage is TRBJ1-6; a weak D match, TRBD1 (6 bases). The CDR3 runs 13 residues. The V gene's germline CDR1 is MNHEY and CDR2 SVGEGT. The V and J ends lost 5 bases and 7 bases respectively, with 9 bases between them. The CDR3 DNA reads TGTGCCAGCAGTCGCGGACAGAATTCACCCCTCCACTTT. This gives the protein CASSRGQNSPLHF.

This clone was observed a few times. V and J are TRBV4-1 and TRBJ2-5; 12 nucleotides line up with TRBD2. The V gene end was trimmed by 3 bases and the J gene end by 5 bases; junction bases not matched to a gene: 7. CDR3 size: 16 residues. CDR1 is MGHRA and CDR2 is YSYEKL in the germline V gene. In DNA, the CDR3 is TGCGCCAGCAGCCAGGCTAGCGGGGGGGCCCAGGAGACCCAGTACTTC. Encoded protein: CASSQASGGAQETQYF.

This clone was picked up one time. CDR3 in amino acids: CASSLAGFETQYF. CDR3 in DNA: TGTGCCAGCAGCTTGGCCGGGTTCGAGACCCAGTACTTC. This chain connects TRBV5-5 to TRBJ2-5; no clear D gene. Trimming pared 0 bases from V and 5 bases from J, leaving 8 bases between. Germline CDR1 and CDR2: SGHKS and YYEKEE (reference sequence). This CDR3 contains 13 residues.

This chain uses TRBV2 with TRBJ2-1; 10 bases map to TRBD1. J was trimmed by 2 bases and V by 5 bases; bases with no gene match: 3. The CDR3 consists of 15 residues. From germline, CDR1 is SNHLY and CDR2 FYNNEI. The CDR3 DNA is TGTGCCAGCAGTAAGGGACAGGGGCCCTACAATGAGCAGTTCTTC. This sequence encodes CASSKGQGPYNEQFF. Supplemented by reference TRBV2 and TRBJ2-1, the full variable domain reads EPEVTQTPSHQVTQMGQEVILRCVPISNHLYFYWYRQILGQKVEFLVSFYNNEISEKSEIFDDQFSVERPDGSNFTLKIRSTKLEDSAMYFCASSKGQGPYNEQFFGPGTRLTVL.

CDR3 in DNA: TGTGCCAGCAGCCGGACACCTAACACCGGGGAGCTGTTTTTT. Translation gives CASSRTPNTGELFF. The chain recombines TRBV5-4 with TRBJ2-2, with D maybe TRBD1 (5 bases). The CDR3 is 14 residues long. The V gene lost 4 bases and the J gene lost 2 bases, with 9 bases spanning the gap. From germline, CDR1 is SGHNT and CDR2 YYREEE (reference sequence).

The chain recombines TRBV7-2 with TRBJ2-5; 11 nucleotides match TRBD2. CDR3 size: 15 residues. V dropped 6 bases and J dropped 3; count of bases not matched to a gene: 6. From germline, CDR1 is SGHTA and CDR2 FQGNSA. The CDR3 bases are TGTGCCAGCAGTAGCGGGGGGGCTGGGGAAGAGACCCAGTACTTC. Translating gives CASSSGGAGEETQYF. Full variable domain (missing parts from reference TRBV7-2 and TRBJ2-5): GAGVSQSPSNKVTEKGKDVELRCDPISGHTALYWYRQSLGQGLEFLIYFQGNSAPDKSGLPSDRFSAERTGGSVSTLTIQRTQQEDSAVYLCASSSGGAGEETQYFGPGTRLLVL.

This clone was seen only once. The genes are TRBV6-6 and TRBJ1-2; D unclear. Trimming pared 5 bases from V and 6 bases from J, leaving 7 bases between. Per the germline V gene, CDR1 is MNHNY and CDR2 is SVGAGI (reference sequence). The CDR3 covers 11 residues. The CDR3 nucleotides read TGTGCCAGCAGTCGGGAGGATGGCTACACCTTC. It specifies CASSREDGYTF.

The chain is built from TRBV18 and TRBJ2-1; 10 bases align to TRBD1. Germline assignment: CDR1 KGHSH and CDR2 LQKENI. The junction had 2 bases not matched to a gene; V was cut back by 6 bases and J by 0 bases. The CDR3 has 15 residues. The chain's CDR3 is CASSWTGGSYNEQFF. In DNA form, the CDR3 reads TGTGCCAGCTCGTGGACAGGGGGCTCCTACAATGAGCAGTTCTTC.

The genes are TRBV5-1 and TRBJ2-5, with no clear D. The germline V and J ends were trimmed by 2 bases and 5 bases, with 7 bases remaining between them. Per the germline V gene, CDR1 is SGHRS and CDR2 is YFSETQ. This CDR3 region has 12 residues. CDR3 region: CASSFGFETQYF. In DNA, the CDR3 is TGCGCCAGCAGCTTCGGCTTTGAGACCCAGTACTTC.

The chain employs TRBV27 and TRBJ2-4, with 7 bases matching TRBD2. The germline gives CDR1 MNHEY, CDR2 SMNVEV (reference sequence). The CDR3 totals 15 residues. Trimming at V came to 2 bases and at J to 4 bases, leaving 5 bases not matched to a gene. The CDR3 DNA reads as TGTGCCAGCAGTTTAAGGGCTAGCGGAAAAAACATTCAGTACTTC. Residues: CASSLRASGKNIQYF.

J is TRBJ1-1 and V is TRBV14; D perhaps matches TRBD1 (6 bases). The germline CDR1 and CDR2 sequences are SGHDN and FVKESK. Trimming removed 4 bases at V and 0 bases at J, with 12 bases between. The CDR3 is 15 residues long. The CDR3 DNA sequence: TGTGCCAGCAGCCTTTTGGGACAAATGAACACTGAAGCTTTCTTT. Its translation: CASSLLGQMNTEAFF.

The V and J genes are TRBV5-4 and TRBJ1-3, with 8 bases aligning to TRBD1. This CDR3 comprises 14 residues. CDR1 is SGHNT, CDR2 YYREEE, per germline (reference sequence). After removal of 5 bases from V and 2 bases from J, the junction contained 3 bases not matched to a gene. This CDR3 is CASRPTGAGNTIYF. The CDR3 region has the DNA TGTGCCAGCAGACCGACAGGGGCTGGAAACACCATATATTTT.

This chain links TRBV11-2 with TRBJ1-6; TRBD1 might be the D (5 bases). The CDR3 runs 15 residues. Trimming took off 5 bases at V and 9 bases at J, with 17 bases between the two ends. Per germline, CDR1 SGHAT and CDR2 FQNNGV. This CDR3 is CASSLLGPRTSPLHF. In DNA, the CDR3 is TGTGCCAGCAGCCTCTTGGGGCCGCGGACTTCACCCCTCCACTTT.

V usage is TRBV7-8 and J usage is TRBJ2-7; 7 bases align to TRBD1. V was pared by 2 bases and J by 4 bases, with 8 bases of the junction left unmatched. The CDR3 totals 15 residues. Germline CDR1 reads SGHVS; CDR2 reads FQNEAQ. Here the CDR3 reads CASSLTRDRIYEQYF. CDR3 sequence (DNA): TGTGCCAGCAGCTTAACCCGGGACAGAATTTACGAGCAGTACTTC.

Notes on this clone: The same CDR3 arises from other DNA sequences in this sample as well. The chain links TRBV15 to TRBJ1-1; no firm D call. Germline loops: CDR1 LNHNV, CDR2 YYDKDF (reference sequence). This CDR3 spans 13 amino acids. V was shortened by 1 base and J by 1 base, with 4 bases between the two germline ends. CDR3 amino acids: CATSRGTNTEAFF. CDR3 in DNA: TGTGCCACCAGCAGAGGTACGAACACTGAAGCTTTCTTT.

In its sample, this clone was seen a few times. The chain uses TRBV5-1 and TRBJ1-3, with 9 positions matching TRBD1. The CDR3 is made up of 15 amino acids. The ends lost 2 bases at V and 2 bases at J; junction bases unmatched: 2. CDR1 and CDR2 (germline): SGHRS, YFSETQ. The CDR3 is CASSFGDRAGNTIYF. In DNA form, the CDR3 reads TGCGCCAGCAGCTTTGGGGACAGGGCTGGAAACACCATATATTTT.

The chain links TRBV6-6 to TRBJ2-3; 7 bases align to TRBD2. The CDR3 runs 15 residues. V was clipped by 5 bases and J by 0 bases; unmatched bases: 5. The germline gives CDR1 MNHNY, CDR2 SVGAGI (reference sequence). CDR3 protein: CASSPERGSTDTQYF. The CDR3 nucleotides read TGTGCCAGCAGTCCTGAGCGGGGTAGCACAGATACGCAGTATTTT.

The J gene is TRBJ2-1, the V gene TRBV4-1; perhaps D is TRBD1 or TRBD2 (5 bases each). CDR3 length equals 17 residues. V lost 0 bases and J 0 bases, leaving 12 bases between the germline ends. The V gene's germline CDR1 is MGHRA and CDR2 YSYEKL. Written as DNA, the CDR3 is TGCGCCAGCAGCCAAGATCGGGGCGCAAGCTCCTACAATGAGCAGTTCTTC. Encoded protein: CASSQDRGASSYNEQFF.

The chain employs TRBV12-3 or TRBV12-4 and TRBJ2-3; D might be TRBD2 (5 bases). V shed 8 bases and J shed 5 bases, with 5 bases lying between them. The CDR3 has 10 amino acids. CDR3 coding DNA: TGTGCCAGCGCGGGAGATACGCAGTATTTT. Its protein product is CASAGDTQYF.

The chain employs TRBV6-6 and TRBJ2-7; D is uncertain. The V and J ends lost 8 bases and 3 bases respectively, with 11 bases between them. The CDR3 contains 12 residues. CDR1 and CDR2 (germline): MNHNY, SVGAGI (reference sequence). CDR3 loop: CASRSRNYEQYF. CDR3 coding DNA: TGTGCCAGCCGCTCAAGGAACTACGAGCAGTACTTC.

This rearrangement joins TRBV15 to TRBJ2-2; tentative D call: TRBD2 (6 bases). Germline V CDR1 and CDR2: LNHNV, YYDKDF (reference sequence). The V gene lost 2 bases and the J gene lost 3 bases, with 19 bases spanning the gap. The CDR3 consists of 18 residues. The CDR3 coding sequence is TGTGCCACCAGCAGACCTGGAGTAGCGGACTACTACACCGGGGAGCTGTTTTTT. This gives the protein CATSRPGVADYYTGELFF.